Given below is one T cell receptor beta chain in context. Its antigen is as yet unknown. Using immunoSEQ multiplex PCR, the repertoire was profiled, and TCRdb retains in-frame clones only, with some absent. The table has about 2.3 million clones, around 92% seen once. The data were taken from a study of shared clonotypes between healthy human individuals. Study-wide context: Per donor, three plates held CD4 naive cells, three held CD4 memory, two held CD8 naive and one held CD8 memory.

General observations from the study: Estimated clonotype richness was generally higher in naive than memory subsets. Rarefaction indicated that sorted-subset sequencing remained incomplete although depth was large.

Sequenced: naive CD4+ T cells from PBMCs. Subset in this sample: CD45RA+ positively selected. This sequence originates from a man between 18 and 29 years old in good health. Some clones in this sample may be carry-over from other donors' samples.

The DNA of the CDR3 is TGTGCCAGCAGACTGACGACGAACACCGGGGAGCTGTTTTTT. As protein: CASRLTTNTGELFF. The chain joins TRBV7-6 to TRBJ2-2; D unclear. CDR1 is SGHVS and CDR2 is FNYEAQ in the germline V gene. The CDR3 has 14 amino acids. Trimming removed 6 bases from V and 0 bases from J, with 8 bases in between.